This entry lists 18 T cell receptor beta chains sequenced from one sample in a study of tumor-infiltrating lymphocytes in primary liver carcinoma. Reverse transcription of roughly 470 ng total RNA with a constant-region primer produced TCR beta cDNA. Slightly modified ARM-PCR served as the procedure for the TCR beta libraries. These libraries came from three rounds of nested multiplex PCR. Forward primers for TRBV1-TRBV30 and a C-beta reverse primer served the first two PCR rounds, at around 11 cycles each. TCRdb reprocessed the multiplex PCR reads via MiXCR and lists one record per CDR3 protein. Among 90,000 to 150,000 distinct CDR3 sequences listed, less than 75% were seen once. Co-extracted RNA and DNA came from approximately 20-30 mg of unsorted bulk tissue. Sequenced input: tumor-adjacent normal liver tissue. These receptors came from a woman aged 60 to 75 with primary liver carcinoma and hepatitis B virus infection.

Regarding this clonotype: Being one base from a much bigger clone, this may be a read error. The V and J genes are TRBV28 and TRBJ2-1, with 10 nucleotides matching TRBD2. The CDR3 has 18 residues. J lost 0 bases, V lost 7 bases, and 12 bases had no gene match. Germline V CDR1 and CDR2: MDHEN, SYDVKM. CDR3: CASNLTPGTSVSYNEQFF. CDR3 nucleotides: TGTGCCAGCAATCTGACACCCGGGACTAGCGTCTCCTACAATGAGCAGTTCTTC.

As concerns this clonotype: This could be a read error, since a much larger clone is one nucleotide away. This likely comes from a read error, as the CDR3 has no conserved phenylalanine or tryptophan at its end. The gene calls are TRBV28 and TRBJ2-5, with D maybe TRBD1 (6 bases). The CDR3 spans 14 residues. V was cut by 2 bases and J by 6 bases, with 13 bases left in between. CDR1 is MDHEN and CDR2 is SYDVKM in the germline V gene. The CDR3 sequence: CASSLPGAVKTQYS. The CDR3 bases are TGTGCCAGCAGTTTACCAGGGGCGGTGAAGACCCAGTACTCC.

Comments on this clonotype: A much larger clone lies one base from this, so it may be a read error. The chain has TRBV4-1 and TRBJ2-2, with TRBD2 matching 8 bases. The V gene end was trimmed by 0 bases and the J gene end by 0 bases; junction bases not matched to a gene: 15. In germline, CDR1 is MGHRA, CDR2 YSYEKL. The CDR3 covers 21 residues. Written as DNA, the CDR3 is TGCGCCAGCAGCCAAGATGGGTCCTGGGGCCTGACTAGCGCGAACACCGGGGAGCTGTTTTTT. Translating it yields CASSQDGSWGLTSANTGELFF.

The chain couples TRBV20-1 to TRBJ2-7; the D is unclear. CDR1 and CDR2 (germline): DFQATT, SNEGSKA (reference sequence). CDR3 size: 13 residues. Trimming took off 7 bases at V and 4 bases at J, with 17 bases between the two ends. The CDR3 sequence is CSVQAGLSYEQYF. CDR3 bases: TGCAGTGTTCAAGCCGGTCTCTCATACGAGCAGTACTTC.

V usage is TRBV29-1 and J usage is TRBJ2-7, with 12 bases aligning to TRBD2. This CDR3 spans 15 amino acids. Germline loops: CDR1 SQVTM, CDR2 ANQGSEA. CDR3 bases: TGCAGAGTTAAGACGACTAGCGGGAGTCCCTACGAGCAGTACTTC. Translating gives CRVKTTSGSPYEQYF.

About this clonotype itself: An end of the junction does not agree with germline; a read error may underlie this. The chain joins TRBV12-3 or TRBV12-4 to TRBJ2-1; TRBD2 matches at 8 bases. The length of the CDR3 is 16 residues. The CDR3 nucleotides read TGTGCCAGCAGCCGCGTCGGGATTAGCGGGACCTATGAGCACTTCTTC. It specifies CASSRVGISGTYEHFF.

In regard to this clonotype: The junction and the germline gene differ at one end; a read error may be behind it. The rearrangement links TRBV6-6 to TRBJ2-6; no firm D call. In germline, CDR1 is MNHNY, CDR2 SVGAGI (reference sequence). The CDR3 is made up of 15 amino acids. This CDR3 reads CANSYSVSGVNVLTF. CDR3 DNA sequence: TGTGCCAACAGTTACTCAGTCTCTGGGGTCAACGTCCTGACTTTC.

With regard to this clonotype: The junction departs from the called germline gene at one end, perhaps through a read error. The V and J genes are TRBV29-1 and TRBJ2-3; weak D call: TRBD2 (5 bases). The CDR3 extends over 13 amino acids. The germline gives CDR1 SQVTM, CDR2 ANQGSEA. CDR3 amino acids: CSVTRGSTETQYF. Written as DNA, the CDR3 is TGCAGCGTCACTAGAGGTAGCACAGAAACGCAGTATTTT.

A word on this clonotype: The germline gene is not matched at one end of the junction; a read error may be the cause. V gene TRBV5-1 combines with J gene TRBJ2-3; TRBD1 might be the D (6 bases). The CDR3 runs 15 residues. Germline V gene sequence: CDR1 SGHRS, CDR2 YFSETQ. In DNA form, the CDR3 reads TGTGCCAACAGCTTCTGGACAGACAGCACAGATACGCAGTATTTT. It yields the protein CANSFWTDSTDTQYF.

This chain links TRBV28 with TRBJ2-7; no clear D. Germline CDR1 and CDR2: MDHEN and SYDVKM. The ends were cut back, 4 bases at V and 0 bases at J, with 16 bases in the middle. This CDR3 is built from 16 residues. CDR3 nucleotide sequence: TGTGCCAGCAGTTCCCACCTCACTCTACCCTCCTACGAGCAGTACTTC. Its protein is CASSSHLTLPSYEQYF.

Turning to this clonotype: No conserved phenylalanine or tryptophan is present at the end of the CDR3, so a read error is the likely explanation. The chain has TRBV11-2 and TRBJ2-7; no definite D call. The CDR3 consists of 14 residues. Germline lookup yields CDR1 SGHAT and CDR2 FQNNGV. CDR3 DNA: TGTGCGAGCAGCGTGTACCTAGGCAGCTACGAGCAGTACCTC. This encodes CASSVYLGSYEQYL.

J is TRBJ1-5 and V is TRBV6-6, with TRBD1 identical over 9 bases. This CDR3 spans 15 amino acids. The germline gives CDR1 MNHNY, CDR2 SVGAGI (reference sequence). V trimming: 5 bases; J trimming: 7 bases; junction bases outside the gene matches: 9. The DNA of the CDR3 is TGTGCCAGCAGTCAGCCAGACAGGGGGGACCAGCCCCAGCATTTT. Amino acids: CASSQPDRGDQPQHF.

This clonotype occurred once. At one of its ends the junction is not consistent with the germline gene, which may arise from a read error. The genes are TRBV29-1 and TRBJ1-3; 7 nucleotides agree with TRBD1. The CDR3 is 14 residues long. The germline V gene encodes CDR1 SQVTM and CDR2 ANQGSEA. CDR3 loop: CSVGDRSSGNTLYF. DNA for the CDR3: TGCAGCGTTGGGGACAGAAGCTCCGGAAACACCTTATATTTT.

As concerns this clonotype: The germline gene is not matched at one end of the junction; a read error may be the cause. V gene TRBV5-8 combines with J gene TRBJ1-2, with TRBD1 matching 8 bases. CDR3 length: 17 residues. Germline CDR1 SGHTS, CDR2 YDEGEE. This CDR3 is CASSRRGTGYLNYGYAF. In nucleotides, the CDR3 is TGTGCCAGCAGCCGCCGGGGGACAGGTTACCTTAACTATGGCTACGCCTTC.

With respect to this clonotype: Since no conserved phenylalanine or tryptophan closes the CDR3, a read error is the likely cause. This rearrangement joins TRBV29-1 to TRBJ2-5; 9 positions match TRBD2. There are 14 residues in the CDR3. Germline lookup yields CDR1 SQVTM and CDR2 ANQGSEA. The CDR3 DNA reads TGTAGCATCACCGGGACTAGCTCTGTCGAGACCCAGTACTTA. It translates to CSITGTSSVETQYL.

As concerns this clonotype: The conserved final phenylalanine or tryptophan is absent from the CDR3, which likely points to a read error. Because the CDR3's place on the DNA is in doubt, the DNA is left out and the CDR3 is given as listed by TCRdb. The genes are TRBV14 and TRBJ2-7; TRBD1 is taken as the D call from the table, unchecked against the DNA. From germline, CDR1 is SGHDN and CDR2 FVKESK. Termini included, the CDR3 measures 14 amino acids. The CDR3 sequence: CASSPGTGGYEQYL.

The chain combines TRBV6-5 with TRBJ1-1; possible D gene TRBD1, 6 bases. From germline, CDR1 is MNHEY and CDR2 SVGAGI. The CDR3 has 14 residues. Trimming pared 11 bases from V and 4 bases from J, leaving 20 bases between. The DNA of the CDR3 is TGTGCCGACAGCTACTTCGGAGGGGGCACTGAAGCTTTCTTT. This gives the protein CADSYFGGGTEAFF.

To note about this clonotype: A clone one base away is much larger, so this may be a read error. This chain joins TRBV5-1 and TRBJ2-7, with D maybe TRBD2 (5 bases). Trimming stripped 4 bases from V and 2 bases from J, with 16 bases between. This CDR3 is built from 15 residues. The germline V gene has CDR1 SGHRS and CDR2 YFSETQ. The CDR3 sequence is CASSNLAVSPYEQYF. CDR3 DNA: TGCGCCAGCAGCAACCTAGCAGTCAGCCCCTACGAGCAGTACTTC.